What follows are 16 T cell receptor beta chains derived from one specimen sequenced in a study of T cell responses to AZD1222 COVID-19 vaccine. Clones were sequenced by immunoSEQ multiplex PCR, and TCRdb holds only the in-frame ones, with some missing. The repertoire has 100,000 to 120,000 clones, approximately 89% of them found once; the top ten carry about 3.3%. Sequencing used peripheral blood, obtained on day 0 of MenACWY control vaccination. These receptors were collected from an adult in good health.

The CDR3 coding sequence is TGCAGCGTGGGTACAGGGGGTTCTAATGAAAAACTGTTTTTT. Translation: CSVGTGGSNEKLFF. The rearrangement links TRBV29-1 to TRBJ1-4; 8 nucleotides match TRBD1. The V and J ends lost 6 bases and 3 bases, in that order; junction bases with no gene match: 6. CDR3 length: 14 amino acids. In germline, CDR1 is SQVTM, CDR2 ANQGSEA.

The chain recombines TRBV7-9 with TRBJ2-7, with a weak D call TRBD2 (5 bases). This CDR3 has 12 residues. CDR1 and CDR2 (germline): SEHNR, FQNEAQ (reference sequence). V was pared by 5 bases and J by 4 bases, with 9 bases between. The CDR3 nucleotides read TGTGCCAGCAGCGAGGGTTGGTACGAGCAGTACTTC. Residues: CASSEGWYEQYF. Drawing the rest from reference TRBV7-9 and TRBJ2-7, the complete variable domain is DTGVSQNPRHKITKRGQNVTFRCDPISEHNRLYWYRQTLGQGPEFLTYFQNEAQLEKSRLLSDRFSAERPKGSFSTLEIQRTEQGDSAMYLCASSEGWYEQYFGPGTRLTVT.

The chain is built from TRBV30 and TRBJ1-2, with TRBD1 matching over 7 bases. This CDR3 spans 13 amino acids. J lost 3 bases, V lost 4 bases, and 5 bases had no gene match. Germline CDR1 and CDR2: GTSNPN and SVGIG (reference sequence). The CDR3 region is CAWIRDSYYGYTF. CDR3 DNA: TGTGCCTGGATTCGGGACAGCTACTATGGCTACACCTTC.

The chain is built from TRBV6-1 and TRBJ2-3, with unresolved D. Looked up from germline, CDR1 is MNHNS and CDR2 is SASEGT. Trimming left V 1 base short and J 9 bases short, with 8 bases between. The CDR3 runs 12 residues. CDR3 coding DNA: TGTGCCAGCAGTGAAGGTATTATCACGCAGTATTTT. It specifies CASSEGIITQYF.

The chain joins TRBV19 to TRBJ2-6; maybe TRBD1 (5 bases). Germline values: CDR1 LNHDA, CDR2 SQIVND (reference sequence). The CDR3 runs to 15 residues. Trimming stripped 3 bases from V and 4 bases from J, with 10 bases between. CDR3 protein: CASSMSGNGANVLTF. In nucleotides, the CDR3 is TGTGCCAGTAGTATGTCAGGGAACGGGGCCAACGTCCTGACTTTC.

This chain uses TRBV5-1 with TRBJ1-2; perhaps TRBD1 as D (6 bases). V lost 0 bases, J lost 3 bases, and 15 bases lay in between. CDR3 size: 16 residues. Germline V gene data show CDR1 as SGHRS and CDR2 as YFSETQ. The chain's CDR3 is CASSLERGYHDYGYTF. The CDR3 DNA follows: TGCGCCAGCAGCTTGGAGAGGGGGTATCACGACTATGGCTACACCTTC. Complete variable domain (other parts from reference TRBV5-1 and TRBJ1-2): KAGVTQTPRYLIKTRGQQVTLSCSPISGHRSVSWYQQTPGQGLQFLFEYFSETQRNKGNFPGRFSGRQFSNSRSEMNVSTLELGDSALYLCASSLERGYHDYGYTFGSGTRLTVV.

The chain couples TRBV12-2 to TRBJ1-2. TRBV12-2 represents a pseudogene. CDR3 length: 14 residues. DNA of the CDR3: TGTGCAAGTCGCTTAATTCCCTCCAACTATGGCTACACCTTC. Translating gives CASRLIPSNYGYTF.

The chain has TRBV28 and TRBJ2-4; TRBD1 might be the D (6 bases). CDR1 is MDHEN and CDR2 is SYDVKM in the germline V gene. Trimming cost V 2 bases and J 1 base, with 9 bases left between them. The CDR3 extends over 15 amino acids. CDR3 residues: CASSLPGAAKNIQYF. DNA for the CDR3: TGTGCCAGCAGTTTACCAGGGGCGGCCAAAAACATTCAGTACTTC.

This chain links TRBV18 with TRBJ2-3; a possible D gene is TRBD2 (5 bases). The CDR3 loop spans 14 amino acids. V was cut by 2 bases and J by 6 bases, with 12 bases left in between. Germline V gene lookup returns CDR1 KGHSH and CDR2 LQKENI. The CDR3 is CASSPGRAPDTQYF. The CDR3 DNA reads TGTGCCAGCTCACCAGGGAGAGCCCCGGATACGCAGTATTTT.

This sequence joins TRBV2 and TRBJ2-7; D possibly uses TRBD1 or TRBD2 (7 bases each). With 7 bases removed from V and 7 bases from J, the gap between germline ends came to 23 bases. The germline CDR1 and CDR2 sequences are SNHLY and FYNNEI. This CDR3 has 15 amino acids. CDR3: CASIKALVRGGEQYF. CDR3 sequence (DNA): TGTGCCAGCATAAAAGCCCTGGTCAGGGGGGGGGAGCAGTACTTC. The full variable domain, rest sourced from reference TRBV2 and TRBJ2-7, is EPEVTQTPSHQVTQMGQEVILRCVPISNHLYFYWYRQILGQKVEFLVSFYNNEISEKSEIFDDQFSVERPDGSNFTLKIRSTKLEDSAMYFCASIKALVRGGEQYFGPGTRLTVT.

The chain joins TRBV10-3 to TRBJ2-2; D gene unclear. The germline gives CDR1 ENHRY, CDR2 SYGVKD. The CDR3 loop spans 14 amino acids. Trimming cost V 3 bases and J 4 bases, with 9 bases left between them. The CDR3 nucleotides read TGTGCCATCAGTGATTATGGGCGCACCGGGGAGCTGTTTTTT. Translated: CAISDYGRTGELFF.

This clone was detected only once. This rearrangement joins TRBV4-1 to TRBJ1-2; D unclear. The length of the CDR3 is 16 residues. Trimming removed 0 bases at V and 5 bases at J, with 16 bases between. CDR1 MGHRA and CDR2 YSYEKL come from the germline V gene. The CDR3 region is CASSQDTREFGYGYTF. As DNA, the CDR3 is TGCGCCAGCAGCCAAGATACAAGGGAGTTTGGTTATGGCTACACCTTC.

V gene TRBV5-4 combines with J gene TRBJ2-6; D unclear. In germline, CDR1 is SGHNT, CDR2 YYREEE (reference sequence). The CDR3 length is 15 residues. V gave up 1 base and J gave up 4 bases, with 9 bases separating them. The CDR3 DNA follows: TGTGCCAGCAGCTTGACACAATTGGGGGCCAACGTCCTGACTTTC. Protein product: CASSLTQLGANVLTF.

This chain connects TRBV11-2 to TRBJ1-5, with a tentative D call TRBD1 (6 bases). The CDR3 is 14 residues long. The V end was cut by 3 bases, the J end by 7 bases, with 13 bases between. The V gene's germline CDR1 is SGHAT and CDR2 FQNNGV. The CDR3 sequence: CASSFGQGRQPQHF. For the CDR3, the DNA is TGTGCCAGCAGCTTTGGGCAGGGGCGACAGCCCCAGCATTTT.

The chain combines TRBV28 with TRBJ2-7; 8 bases line up with TRBD1. CDR1 is MDHEN and CDR2 is SYDVKM in the germline V gene. Trimming removed 4 bases from V and 0 bases from J; junction bases left unmatched: 8. This CDR3 is built from 16 residues. CDR3 amino acids: CASSSPGTGLSYEQYF. CDR3 bases: TGTGCCAGCAGTTCACCCGGGACAGGCCTCTCCTACGAGCAGTACTTC.

The rearrangement joins TRBV5-1 to TRBJ1-3, with 7 bases lining up with TRBD1. The CDR3 sequence is 16 residues long. After removal of 4 bases from V and 4 bases from J, the junction contained 11 bases not matched to a gene. Germline assignment: CDR1 SGHRS and CDR2 YFSETQ. The DNA of the CDR3 is TGCGCCAGCAGCCCGGGAGGACAGGAGAGAGGAAACACCATATATTTT. Translating it yields CASSPGGQERGNTIYF. Full variable domain (remainder filled in from reference TRBV5-1 and TRBJ1-3): KAGVTQTPRYLIKTRGQQVTLSCSPISGHRSVSWYQQTPGQGLQFLFEYFSETQRNKGNFPGRFSGRQFSNSRSEMNVSTLELGDSALYLCASSPGGQERGNTIYFGEGSWLTVV.